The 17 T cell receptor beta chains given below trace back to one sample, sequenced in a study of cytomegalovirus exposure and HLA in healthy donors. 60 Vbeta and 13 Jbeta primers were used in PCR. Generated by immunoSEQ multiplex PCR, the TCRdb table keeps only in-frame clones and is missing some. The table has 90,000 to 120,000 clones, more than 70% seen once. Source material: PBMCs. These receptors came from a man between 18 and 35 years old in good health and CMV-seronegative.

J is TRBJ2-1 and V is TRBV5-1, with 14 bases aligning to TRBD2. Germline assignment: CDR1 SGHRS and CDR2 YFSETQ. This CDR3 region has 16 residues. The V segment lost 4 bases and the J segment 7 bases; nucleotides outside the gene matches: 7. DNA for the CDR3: TGCGCCAGCAGCATAGGACTAGCGGGGGGTTGGAATGAGCAGTTCTTC. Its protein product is CASSIGLAGGWNEQFF.

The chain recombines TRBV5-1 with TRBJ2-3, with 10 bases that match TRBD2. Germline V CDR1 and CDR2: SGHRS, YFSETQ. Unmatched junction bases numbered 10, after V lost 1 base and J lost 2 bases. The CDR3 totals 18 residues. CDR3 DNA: TGCGCCAGCAGCTTGATGGTGGTAGCGGGGGGCCCCACAGATACGCAGTATTTT. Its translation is CASSLMVVAGGPTDTQYF. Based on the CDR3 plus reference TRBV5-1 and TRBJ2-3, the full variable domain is KAGVTQTPRYLIKTRGQQVTLSCSPISGHRSVSWYQQTPGQGLQFLFEYFSETQRNKGNFPGRFSGRQFSNSRSEMNVSTLELGDSALYLCASSLMVVAGGPTDTQYFGPGTRLTVL.

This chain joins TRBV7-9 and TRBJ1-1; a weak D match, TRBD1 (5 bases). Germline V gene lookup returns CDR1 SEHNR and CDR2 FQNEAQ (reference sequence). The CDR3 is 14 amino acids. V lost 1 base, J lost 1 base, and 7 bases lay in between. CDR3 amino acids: CASSLEGANTEAFF. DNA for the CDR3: TGTGCCAGCAGCTTAGAAGGGGCGAACACTGAAGCTTTCTTT.

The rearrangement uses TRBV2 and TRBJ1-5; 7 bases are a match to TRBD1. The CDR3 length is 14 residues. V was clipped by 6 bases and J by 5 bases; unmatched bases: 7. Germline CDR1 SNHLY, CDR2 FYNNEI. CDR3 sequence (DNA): TGTGCCAGCAGGGAGGGACAGCCGGATCAGCCCCAGCATTTT. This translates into CASREGQPDQPQHF.

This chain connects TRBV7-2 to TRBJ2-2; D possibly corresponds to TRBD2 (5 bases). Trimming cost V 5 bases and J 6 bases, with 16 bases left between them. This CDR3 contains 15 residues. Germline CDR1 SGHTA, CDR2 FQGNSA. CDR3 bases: TGTGCCAGCAGCAATCCCGTTTGGGGAGCCGGGGAGCTGTTTTTT. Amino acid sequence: CASSNPVWGAGELFF.

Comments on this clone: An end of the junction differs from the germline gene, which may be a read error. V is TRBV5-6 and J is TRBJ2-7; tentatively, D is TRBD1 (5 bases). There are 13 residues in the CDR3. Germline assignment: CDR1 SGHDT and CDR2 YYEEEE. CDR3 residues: CASSFSELGRESF. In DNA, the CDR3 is TGTGCCAGCAGCTTCAGCGAGCTAGGCAGGGAAAGCTTC.

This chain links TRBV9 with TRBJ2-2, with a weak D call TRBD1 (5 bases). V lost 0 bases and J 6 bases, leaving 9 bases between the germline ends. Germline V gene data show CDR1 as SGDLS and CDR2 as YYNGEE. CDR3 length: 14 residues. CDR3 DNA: TGTGCCAGCAGCGTAGACCCAGGGCCCGGGGAGCTGTTTTTT. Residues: CASSVDPGPGELFF.

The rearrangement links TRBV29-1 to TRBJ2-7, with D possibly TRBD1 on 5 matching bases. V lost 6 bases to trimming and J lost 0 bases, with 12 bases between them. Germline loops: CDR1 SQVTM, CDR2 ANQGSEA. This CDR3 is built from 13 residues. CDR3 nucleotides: TGCAGCGTGGCGACAGAGTTCTCCTACGAGCAGTACTTC. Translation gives CSVATEFSYEQYF.

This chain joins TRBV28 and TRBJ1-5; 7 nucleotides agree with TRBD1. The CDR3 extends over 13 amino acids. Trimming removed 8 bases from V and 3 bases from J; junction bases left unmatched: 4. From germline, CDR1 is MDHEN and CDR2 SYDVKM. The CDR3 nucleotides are TGTGCCAGCCTGGGACAGATCAATCAGCCCCAGCATTTT. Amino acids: CASLGQINQPQHF.

The CDR3, as DNA: TGTGCCAGCAGGAGGGGAGGGTTGGATACGCAGTATTTT. Amino acids: CASRRGGLDTQYF. The genes are TRBV13 and TRBJ2-3, with TRBD2 matching over 7 bases. J gave up 6 bases and V 6 bases, and 6 bases lay outside the gene matches. CDR3 length: 13 residues. Per germline, CDR1 PRHDT and CDR2 FYEKMQ (reference sequence).

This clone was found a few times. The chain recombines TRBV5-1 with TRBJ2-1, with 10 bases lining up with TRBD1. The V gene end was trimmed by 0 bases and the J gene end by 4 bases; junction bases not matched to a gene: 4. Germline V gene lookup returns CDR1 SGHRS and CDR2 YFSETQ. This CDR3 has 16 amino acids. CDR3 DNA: TGCGCCAGCAGCTTGGGGACGGGACAGGGGTACAATGAGCAGTTCTTC. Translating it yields CASSLGTGQGYNEQFF.

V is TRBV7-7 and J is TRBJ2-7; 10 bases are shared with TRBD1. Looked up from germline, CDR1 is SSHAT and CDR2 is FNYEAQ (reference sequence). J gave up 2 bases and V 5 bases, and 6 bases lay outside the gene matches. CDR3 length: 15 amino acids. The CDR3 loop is CASSPRGQGAYEQYF. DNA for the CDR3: TGTGCCAGCAGCCCCAGAGGACAGGGGGCCTACGAGCAGTACTTC.

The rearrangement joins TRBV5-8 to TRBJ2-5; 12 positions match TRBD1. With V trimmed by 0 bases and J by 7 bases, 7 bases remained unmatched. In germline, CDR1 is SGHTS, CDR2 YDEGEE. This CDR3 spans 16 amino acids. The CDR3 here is CASSLGDRGREGTQYF. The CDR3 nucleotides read TGTGCCAGCAGCTTGGGGGACAGGGGGCGCGAAGGGACCCAGTACTTC.

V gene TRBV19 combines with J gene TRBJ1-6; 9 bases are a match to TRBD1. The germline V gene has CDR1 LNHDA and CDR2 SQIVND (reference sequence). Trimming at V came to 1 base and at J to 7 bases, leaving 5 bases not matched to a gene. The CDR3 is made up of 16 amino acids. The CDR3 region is CASSIGWTGDNSPLHF. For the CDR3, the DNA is TGTGCCAGTAGTATAGGCTGGACAGGGGACAATTCACCCCTCCACTTT.

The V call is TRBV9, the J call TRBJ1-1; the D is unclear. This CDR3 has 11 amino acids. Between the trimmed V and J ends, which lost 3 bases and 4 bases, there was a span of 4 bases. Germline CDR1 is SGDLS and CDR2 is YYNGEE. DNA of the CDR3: TGTGCCAGCAGCGCTACCACTGAAGCTTTCTTT. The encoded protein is CASSATTEAFF.

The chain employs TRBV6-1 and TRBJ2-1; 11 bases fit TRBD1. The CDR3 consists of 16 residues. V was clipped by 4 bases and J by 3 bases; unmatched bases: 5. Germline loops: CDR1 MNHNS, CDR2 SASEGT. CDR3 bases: TGTGCCAGCAGTGGGGCGGACAGGGGGCTCTACAATGAGCAGTTCTTC. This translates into CASSGADRGLYNEQFF.

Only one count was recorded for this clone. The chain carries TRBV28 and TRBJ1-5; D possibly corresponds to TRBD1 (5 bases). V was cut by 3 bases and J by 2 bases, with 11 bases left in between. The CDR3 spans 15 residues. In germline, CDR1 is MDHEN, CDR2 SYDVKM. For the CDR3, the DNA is TGTGCCAGCAGTTTGGTGGGGCAGCGCAATCAGCCCCAGCATTTT. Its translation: CASSLVGQRNQPQHF.